The next 7 T cell receptor beta chains were all read from a single sample in a study of blood T cell repertoires in COVID-19. Sequenced by immunoSEQ multiplex PCR; TCRdb stores in-frame clones only, minus some. The sample lists 450,000 to 500,000 clones, approximately 90% occurring once. The sequencing sample was made of PBMCs or T cells enriched from blood (not recorded which). The source of these receptors is a woman between 18 and 29 years old who had recovered from COVID-19.

J is TRBJ2-5 and V is TRBV14; a possible D gene is TRBD2 (6 bases). The CDR3 contains 15 residues. Germline CDR1 reads SGHDN; CDR2 reads FVKESK. The V gene lost 4 bases and the J gene lost 3 bases, with 15 bases spanning the gap. The CDR3 coding sequence is TGTGCCAGCAGCCTCTTTGGGTTAGCGGAAGAGACCCAGTACTTC. This codes for CASSLFGLAEETQYF.

Points on this clone: The same CDR3 can be traced to other DNA sequences in this sample. The chain employs TRBV7-9 and TRBJ1-1, with TRBD1 matching 7 bases. V lost 4 bases, J lost 0 bases, and 2 bases stayed unmatched. CDR3 length equals 14 residues. Germline V CDR1 and CDR2: SEHNR, FQNEAQ (reference sequence). The chain's CDR3 is CASSSDRLNTEAFF. The DNA of the CDR3 is TGTGCCAGCAGCTCGGACAGGCTGAACACTGAAGCTTTCTTT. Drawing the rest from reference TRBV7-9 and TRBJ1-1, the complete variable domain is DTGVSQNPRHKITKRGQNVTFRCDPISEHNRLYWYRQTLGQGPEFLTYFQNEAQLEKSRLLSDRFSAERPKGSFSTLEIQRTEQGDSAMYLCASSSDRLNTEAFFGQGTRLTVV.

V usage is TRBV5-1 and J usage is TRBJ1-2; TRBD1 aligns across 9 bases. This CDR3 comprises 14 residues. J gave up 4 bases and V 4 bases, and 5 bases lay outside the gene matches. CDR1 is SGHRS, CDR2 YFSETQ, per germline. This CDR3 is CASSLRDRAYGYTF. The CDR3 region has the DNA TGCGCCAGCAGCCTCCGGGACAGGGCCTATGGCTACACCTTC.

The chain uses TRBV28 and TRBJ1-6; maybe TRBD1 (5 bases). Trimming removed 2 bases at V and 8 bases at J, with 13 bases between. The CDR3 extends over 15 amino acids. Germline CDR1 and CDR2: MDHEN and SYDVKM. CDR3: CASSLVADTDSPLHF. The CDR3 region has the DNA TGTGCCAGCAGTTTAGTTGCGGACACCGATTCACCCCTCCACTTT. Full variable domain (rest looked up from reference TRBV28 and TRBJ1-6): DVKVTQSSRYLVKRTGEKVFLECVQDMDHENMFWYRQDPGLGLRLIYFSYDVKMKEKGDIPEGYSVSREKKERFSLILESASTNQTSMYLCASSLVADTDSPLHFGNGTRLTVT.

In this sample, this clone turned up once. This chain links TRBV28 with TRBJ2-2; 9 bases map to TRBD2. Germline trimming cut 3 bases from V and 5 bases from J; bases unmatched to any gene: 4. The CDR3 covers 15 residues. Germline CDR1 reads MDHEN; CDR2 reads SYDVKM. The DNA for the CDR3 is TGTGCCAGCAGTTTTTCGCGGGGGGGTACCGGGGAGCTGTTTTTT. This codes for CASSFSRGGTGELFF.

The chain joins TRBV7-9 to TRBJ2-7, with D maybe TRBD2 (6 bases). The germline V gene has CDR1 SEHNR and CDR2 FQNEAQ (reference sequence). The CDR3 extends over 14 amino acids. The germline V and J ends were trimmed by 1 base and 5 bases, with 12 bases remaining between them. This CDR3 is CASSLGGVVHEQYF. The CDR3 nucleotides read TGTGCCAGCAGCTTAGGCGGGGTCGTCCACGAGCAGTACTTC. The full variable domain, with the rest looked up from reference TRBV7-9 and TRBJ2-7, is DTGVSQNPRHKITKRGQNVTFRCDPISEHNRLYWYRQTLGQGPEFLTYFQNEAQLEKSRLLSDRFSAERPKGSFSTLEIQRTEQGDSAMYLCASSLGGVVHEQYFGPGTRLTVT.

This clone has only a few counts. The rearrangement joins TRBV7-3 to TRBJ2-6; D remains unclear. Germline CDR1 and CDR2: SGHTA and FQGTGA. Trimming left V 5 bases short and J 0 bases short, with 8 bases between. The CDR3 runs 15 residues. The CDR3 here is CASSLVASGANVLTF. The CDR3, as DNA: TGTGCCAGCAGCCTCGTGGCCTCTGGGGCCAACGTCCTGACTTTC.